The rows below give T cell receptor beta chains drawn from one sample of a study of blood T cells in healthy people across ages. Using its own MiXCR run on the 5' RACE reads, TCRdb lists one record per CDR3 protein. Found here are hundreds of thousands of distinct CDR3 sequences, roughly 25% of them singletons; the top ten hold 9.4%. These same records also appear under a second study, on T cells of mothers and their children.

Sequencing was performed on blood. The receptor set was obtained from a boy younger than 18 in good health. The CDR3 runs from the conserved cysteine through the conserved F or W. Fields, in order: V gene, clone size, J gene, D gene, CDR3 DNA, CDR3 protein. A D gene is named only where the DNA matches it firmly. Not all rows give a size; the values are once, few, many and, for expanded clones, a class.

TRBV6-6,-,TRBJ1-4,TRBD1,TGTGCCAGCACCAGGACAGGGTATTATGAAAAACTGTTTTTT,CASTRTGYYEKLFF
TRBV6-5,few,TRBJ1-1,-,TGTGCCAGCAGTTACCGGGAACGGACTGAAGCTTTCTTT,CASSYRERTEAFF
TRBV19,-,TRBJ1-2,-,TGTGCCAGTAGCCCCGCGGGAGACTATGGCTACACCTTC,CASSPAGDYGYTF
TRBV3-1,-,TRBJ2-5,TRBD1,TGTGCCAGCAAATGGGGACAGGGGGAGACCCAGTACTTC,CASKWGQGETQYF
TRBV2,few,TRBJ2-4,TRBD2,TGTGCCAGCATGTGGGAGGGGGCCAAAAACATTCAGTACTTC,CASMWEGAKNIQYF
TRBV3-1,once,TRBJ1-2,-,TGTGCCAGCAGCCAAGGAGACGGGGTTGGCTACACCTTC,CASSQGDGVGYTF
TRBV12-3/TRBV12-4,many,TRBJ1-2,TRBD1,TGTGCCAGCAGCGGGGACAGTAAATCCGGTGGCTATGGCTACACCTTC,CASSGDSKSGGYGYTF
TRBV7-2,-,TRBJ1-2,-,TGTGCCAGCAGCTTAGAGCCGGGCCCCTATGGCTACACCTTC,CASSLEPGPYGYTF
TRBV6-5,-,TRBJ1-1,-,TGTGCCAGCAGTTACTCTCCAGTGAACACTGAAGCTTTCTTT,CASSYSPVNTEAFF
TRBV20-1,few,TRBJ2-7,TRBD1,TGCAGTACTGATGTCGGGGGACAGGGCAACTACGAGCAGTACTTC,CSTDVGGQGNYEQYF
TRBV29-1,-,TRBJ1-4,-,TGCAGCGTTGAAACAGAGGCGGGAAAACTGTTTTTT,CSVETEAGKLFF
TRBV10-3,few,TRBJ2-7,-,TGTGCCATCAGTGAGACCGGGCCGGGGAATTACGAGCAGTACTTC,CAISETGPGNYEQYF
TRBV4-2,few,TRBJ2-1,TRBD2,TGTGCCAGCAGCCGAGCTAGCGGGGCTAATGAGCAGTTCTTC,CASSRASGANEQFF
TRBV11-2,-,TRBJ2-7,-,TGTGCCAGCAGCTTAGTCTTCAGAGGGACCTTCTACGAGCAGTACTTC,CASSLVFRGTFYEQYF
TRBV20-1,few,TRBJ2-1,-,TGCAGTGCTAGAGATTTCGGCGGGATGGGGAATGAGCAGTTCTTC,CSARDFGGMGNEQFF